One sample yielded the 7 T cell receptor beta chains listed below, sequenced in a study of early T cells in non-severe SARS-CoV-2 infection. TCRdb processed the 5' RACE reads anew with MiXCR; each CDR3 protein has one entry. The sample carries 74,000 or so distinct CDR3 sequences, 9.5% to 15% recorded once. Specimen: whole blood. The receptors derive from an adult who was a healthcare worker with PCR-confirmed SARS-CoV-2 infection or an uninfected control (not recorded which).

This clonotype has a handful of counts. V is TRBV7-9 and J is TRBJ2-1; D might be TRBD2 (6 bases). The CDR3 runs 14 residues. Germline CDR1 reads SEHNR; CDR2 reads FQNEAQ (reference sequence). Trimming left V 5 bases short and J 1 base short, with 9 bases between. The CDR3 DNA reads TGTGCCAGCAGCCCGGGGGAGTCCTACAATGAGCAGTTCTTC. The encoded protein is CASSPGESYNEQFF.

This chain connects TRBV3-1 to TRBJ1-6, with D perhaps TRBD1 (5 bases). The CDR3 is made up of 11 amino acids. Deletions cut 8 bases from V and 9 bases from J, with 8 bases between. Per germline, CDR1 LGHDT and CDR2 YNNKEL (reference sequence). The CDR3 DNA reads TGTGCCAGCGGGGCGGGTTCACCCCTCCACTTT. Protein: CASGAGSPLHF.

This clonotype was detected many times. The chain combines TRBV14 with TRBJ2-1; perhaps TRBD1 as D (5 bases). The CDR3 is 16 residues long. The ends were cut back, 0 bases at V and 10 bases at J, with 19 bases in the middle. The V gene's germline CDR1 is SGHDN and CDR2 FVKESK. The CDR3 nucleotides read TGTGCCAGCAGCCAAGATATTGGGGCAGGCTTTCGGGAGCAGTTCTTC. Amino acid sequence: CASSQDIGAGFREQFF. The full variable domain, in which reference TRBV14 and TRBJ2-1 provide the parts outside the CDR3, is EAGVTQFPSHSVIEKGQTVTLRCDPISGHDNLYWYRRVMGKEIKFLLHFVKESKQDESGMPNNRFLAERTGGTYSTLKVQPAELEDSGVYFCASSQDIGAGFREQFFGPGTRLTVL.

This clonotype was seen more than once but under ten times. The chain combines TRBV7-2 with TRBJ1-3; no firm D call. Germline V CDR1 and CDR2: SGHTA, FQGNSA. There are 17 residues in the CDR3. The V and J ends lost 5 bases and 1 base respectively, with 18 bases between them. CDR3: CASSPPPGHLSGNTIYF. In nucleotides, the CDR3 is TGTGCCAGCAGCCCTCCCCCCGGCCACCTATCTGGAAACACCATATATTTT.

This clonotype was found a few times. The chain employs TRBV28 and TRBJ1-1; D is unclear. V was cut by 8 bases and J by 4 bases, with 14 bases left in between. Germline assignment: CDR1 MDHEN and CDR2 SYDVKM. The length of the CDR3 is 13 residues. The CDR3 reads CASWTAVTTEAFF. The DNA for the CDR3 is TGTGCCAGCTGGACGGCCGTGACCACTGAAGCTTTCTTT.

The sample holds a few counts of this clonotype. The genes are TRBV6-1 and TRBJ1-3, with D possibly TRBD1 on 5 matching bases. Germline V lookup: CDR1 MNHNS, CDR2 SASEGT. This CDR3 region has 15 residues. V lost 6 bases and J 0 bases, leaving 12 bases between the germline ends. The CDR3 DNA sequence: TGTGCCAGCAGAGAACAGGTTGTCTCTGGAAACACCATATATTTT. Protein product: CASREQVVSGNTIYF.

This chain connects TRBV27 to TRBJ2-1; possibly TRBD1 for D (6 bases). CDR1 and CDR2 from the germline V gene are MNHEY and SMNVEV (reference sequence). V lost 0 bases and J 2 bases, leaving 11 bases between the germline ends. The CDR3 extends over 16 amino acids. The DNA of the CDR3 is TGTGCCAGCAGTTTATCTACAGGGAAGGCCTACAATGAGCAGTTCTTC. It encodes CASSLSTGKAYNEQFF.